The next 25 T cell receptor beta chains were all read from a single sample in a study of blood T cell repertoires in COVID-19. Repertoires were generated with immunoSEQ multiplex PCR, while TCRdb's copy carries only in-frame clones and drops some. Among 150,000 to 200,000 clones listed, roughly 76% were seen once. Sequencing input: peripheral blood. These receptors all stem from a woman older than 75 with COVID-19, enrolled during active disease.

This clone has a single count. This CDR3 reads CASSIDRISGANNEQFF. The CDR3, as DNA: TGTGCCAGTAGTATAGATCGAATTAGCGGGGCTAACAATGAGCAGTTCTTC. The chain is built from TRBV19 and TRBJ2-1, with 8 bases fitting TRBD2. Germline CDR1 and CDR2: LNHDA and SQIVND (reference sequence). There are 17 residues in the CDR3. After removal of 0 bases from V and 5 bases from J, the junction contained 9 bases not matched to a gene.

In this sample, this clone turned up once. The chain has TRBV6-1 and TRBJ2-3; D ambiguous. V shed 5 bases and J shed 3 bases, with 6 bases lying between them. The germline CDR1 and CDR2 sequences are MNHNS and SASEGT. The CDR3 is made up of 12 amino acids. The CDR3 DNA reads as TGTGCCAGCAGTTCTAATACAGATACGCAGTATTTT. Translating it yields CASSSNTDTQYF.

The V gene is TRBV7-8, the J gene TRBJ1-5; no clear D. Germline V gene sequence: CDR1 SGHVS, CDR2 FQNEAQ. The CDR3 has 17 residues. The ends were cut back, 1 base at V and 0 bases at J, with 13 bases in the middle. The CDR3 coding sequence is TGTGCCAGCAGCTTAGGATCTTCGGGGTTTAGCAATCAGCCCCAGCATTTT. Protein: CASSLGSSGFSNQPQHF.

This chain uses TRBV4-1 with TRBJ2-7, with D possibly matching TRBD2 (5 bases). Trimming took off 3 bases at V and 1 base at J, with 13 bases between the two ends. CDR3 size: 15 residues. CDR1 is MGHRA, CDR2 YSYEKL, per germline. This CDR3 reads CASSHWFGESYEQYF. CDR3 sequence (DNA): TGCGCCAGCAGCCATTGGTTCGGGGAATCCTACGAGCAGTACTTC.

The V and J genes are TRBV5-1 and TRBJ1-5; TRBD1 might be the D (5 bases). Trimming pared 1 base from V and 5 bases from J, leaving 13 bases between. The germline CDR1 and CDR2 sequences are SGHRS and YFSETQ. The CDR3 is 15 amino acids. As DNA, the CDR3 is TGCGCCAGCAGCTTGTGGGCAGGGAGGGATCAGCCCCAGCATTTT. Protein product: CASSLWAGRDQPQHF.

This clone was detected only a few times. The chain is built from TRBV7-3 and TRBJ2-1, with TRBD2 identical over 10 bases. Germline-derived CDR1 and CDR2 are SGHTA and FQGTGA. The CDR3 sequence is 15 residues long. V gave up 5 bases and J gave up 4 bases; unmatched junction bases: 5. In DNA form, the CDR3 reads TGTGCCAGCAGCAATCTAGCGGGGGCTTACAATGAGCAGTTCTTC. It is translated as CASSNLAGAYNEQFF.

The chain joins TRBV2 to TRBJ2-3; 7 nucleotides align to TRBD1. Trimming cost V 7 bases and J 9 bases; bases outside gene matches: 16. This CDR3 region has 15 residues. CDR1 and CDR2 from the germline V gene are SNHLY and FYNNEI. The CDR3 is CASIGNRGMPQTQYF. The CDR3 nucleotides are TGTGCCAGCATAGGGAACAGGGGTATGCCTCAGACGCAGTATTTT.

The chain couples TRBV10-3 to TRBJ1-5; D unclear. CDR1 and CDR2 (germline): ENHRY, SYGVKD. V was shortened by 4 bases and J by 4 bases, with 8 bases between the two germline ends. The CDR3 length is 13 residues. The CDR3 region has the DNA TGTGCCATCAGTGTAAGAGGAAATCAGCCCCAGCATTTT. Translating it yields CAISVRGNQPQHF.

The V and J genes are TRBV6-6 and TRBJ2-5; TRBD2 might be the D (6 bases). The length of the CDR3 is 13 residues. Germline values: CDR1 MNHNY, CDR2 SVGAGI (reference sequence). V lost 4 bases and J lost 5, with 11 bases in between. The CDR3, as DNA: TGTGCCAGCAGTTTGCAGGGAGGTGAGACCCAGTACTTC. It codes for CASSLQGGETQYF.

This rearrangement joins TRBV7-9 to TRBJ2-7, with TRBD2 identical over 8 bases. Germline CDR1 reads SEHNR; CDR2 reads FQNEAQ (reference sequence). The length of the CDR3 is 16 residues. The J segment lost 1 base and the V segment lost 3 bases, leaving 8 bases of the junction unmatched. CDR3: CASSLGSGGASYEQYF. CDR3 coding DNA: TGTGCCAGCAGCTTGGGGAGCGGGGGAGCATCCTACGAGCAGTACTTC.

CDR3 in DNA: TGTGCCAGCAGTGACTTCCGGGGTCAGCCCCAGCATTTT. Its protein product is CASSDFRGQPQHF. V gene TRBV2 combines with J gene TRBJ1-5; no clear D. The V gene's germline CDR1 is SNHLY and CDR2 FYNNEI. The CDR3 totals 13 residues. V dropped 3 bases and J dropped 6 bases, with 9 bases sitting between them.

The chain recombines TRBV4-3 with TRBJ1-1; D possibly corresponds to TRBD1 (6 bases). The CDR3 consists of 13 residues. Trimming left V 1 base short and J 4 bases short, with 7 bases between. From germline, CDR1 is LGHNA and CDR2 YSLEER. In nucleotides, the CDR3 is TGCGCCAGCAGCCAAGTAGGGGGCACTGAAGCTTTCTTT. Translated: CASSQVGGTEAFF.

The CDR3 DNA reads as TGTGCCATCAGTGACAGTGGAACTAATGAAAAACTGTTTTTT. Translation: CAISDSGTNEKLFF. This rearrangement joins TRBV10-3 to TRBJ1-4; no firm D call. This CDR3 comprises 14 residues. Trimming cost V 3 bases and J 1 base, with 6 bases left between them. Germline CDR1 is ENHRY and CDR2 is SYGVKD.

The chain employs TRBV3-1 (or the pseudogene TRBV3-2) and TRBJ2-2; D might be TRBD1 (6 bases). Per germline, CDR1 LGHDT and CDR2 YNNKEL (reference sequence). The CDR3 sequence is 15 residues long. Trimming removed 4 bases at V and 4 bases at J, with 13 bases between. The CDR3 sequence: CASSLRGQLTGELFF. CDR3 sequence (DNA): TGTGCCAGCAGCCTCAGGGGCCAACTCACCGGGGAGCTGTTTTTT.

The chain couples TRBV19 to TRBJ1-2; TRBD1 agrees at 12 bases. Germline CDR1 LNHDA, CDR2 SQIVND (reference sequence). Trimming took 9 bases from V and 8 from J; bases not matched to a gene: 16. The CDR3 has 16 residues. CDR3 in amino acids: CASSMGSGTGGYGYTF. In nucleotides, the CDR3 is TGTGCCAGCTCTATGGGGTCCGGGACAGGGGGCTACGGCTACACCTTC.

The CDR3 spells CSAYRGRKLFF. DNA for the CDR3: TGCAGTGCATACAGGGGGCGGAAACTGTTTTTT. The rearrangement uses TRBV20-1 and TRBJ1-4; the match to TRBD1 covers 9 bases. CDR1 and CDR2 from the germline V gene are DFQATT and SNEGSKA (reference sequence). This CDR3 region has 11 residues. V shed 6 bases, J shed 11 bases, and the junction held 4 bases outside the gene matches.

The V gene is TRBV7-2, the J gene TRBJ1-5; 7 nucleotides line up with TRBD1. V dropped 4 bases and J dropped 7; count of bases not matched to a gene: 4. Per germline, CDR1 SGHTA and CDR2 FQGNSA. The CDR3 is made up of 13 amino acids. As DNA, the CDR3 is TGTGCCAGCAGCTCACACAGGGGACAGCCCCAGCATTTT. Its protein is CASSSHRGQPQHF. Drawing the rest from reference TRBV7-2 and TRBJ1-5, the complete variable domain is GAGVSQSPSNKVTEKGKDVELRCDPISGHTALYWYRQSLGQGLEFLIYFQGNSAPDKSGLPSDRFSAERTGGSVSTLTIQRTQQEDSAVYLCASSSHRGQPQHFGDGTRLSIL.

The V call is TRBV29-1, the J call TRBJ2-2; D uncertain. This CDR3 is built from 14 residues. The V gene lost 1 base and the J gene lost 1 base, with 7 bases spanning the gap. The germline gives CDR1 SQVTM, CDR2 ANQGSEA. This CDR3 reads CSVEGLQNTGELFF. CDR3 bases: TGCAGCGTTGAAGGACTCCAGAACACCGGGGAGCTGTTTTTT.

On this clone: The same CDR3 can be traced to other DNA sequences in this sample. The chain carries TRBV5-6 and TRBJ2-1, with no clear D. Germline CDR1 and CDR2: SGHDT and YYEEEE. The germline V and J ends were trimmed by 0 bases and 5 bases, with 3 bases remaining between them. The CDR3 contains 12 residues. The CDR3 loop reads CASSLGDNEQFF. CDR3 nucleotide sequence: TGTGCCAGCAGCTTGGGAGACAATGAGCAGTTCTTC.

The V call is TRBV27, the J call TRBJ2-1, with TRBD1 matching over 7 bases. The CDR3 runs to 13 residues. Germline V gene sequence: CDR1 MNHEY, CDR2 SMNVEV (reference sequence). V shed 3 bases, J shed 5 bases, and the junction held 1 base outside the gene matches. The CDR3 here is CASSLDRNNEQFF. As DNA, the CDR3 is TGTGCCAGCAGTTTGGACAGGAACAATGAGCAGTTCTTC.

This clone was seen more than once but under ten times. V gene TRBV7-2 combines with J gene TRBJ1-6; 10 bases line up with TRBD1. CDR1 and CDR2 (germline): SGHTA, FQGNSA. Losses at the gene ends were 6 bases for V and 10 bases for J; bases not matched to a gene: 9. CDR3 length: 15 amino acids. The CDR3 here is CASRGTGAEGSPLHF. CDR3 nucleotide sequence: TGTGCCAGCAGGGGGACAGGGGCGGAGGGGTCACCCCTCCACTTT.

The chain uses TRBV27 and TRBJ2-7; 9 bases agree with TRBD1. The CDR3 sequence is 16 residues long. The junction had 9 bases not matched to a gene; V was cut back by 4 bases and J by 2 bases. Germline CDR1 MNHEY, CDR2 SMNVEV (reference sequence). CDR3 bases: TGTGCCAGCAGTTCTTTTGCTGGACAGGGGACCTACGAGCAGTACTTC. It is translated as CASSSFAGQGTYEQYF.

The genes are TRBV4-3 and TRBJ1-1; D may be TRBD1 (6 bases). In germline, CDR1 is LGHNA, CDR2 YSLEER. The germline V and J ends were trimmed by 5 bases and 1 base, with 8 bases remaining between them. The CDR3 runs to 13 residues. The CDR3 region has the DNA TGCGCCAGCAGCTCGACAGGGAACACTGAAGCTTTCTTT. The encoded protein is CASSSTGNTEAFF.

The V gene is TRBV7-6, the J gene TRBJ2-1; 11 nucleotides line up with TRBD2. Germline V gene data show CDR1 as SGHVS and CDR2 as FNYEAQ. V shed 4 bases, J shed 4 bases, and the junction held 9 bases outside the gene matches. This CDR3 is built from 17 residues. The CDR3 reads CASSSPTGLAEYNEQFF. The CDR3 bases are TGTGCCAGCAGCTCACCAACGGGACTAGCGGAATACAATGAGCAGTTCTTC. Variable domain in full (rest from reference TRBV7-6 and TRBJ2-1): GAGVSQSPRYKVTKRGQDVALRCDPISGHVSLYWYRQALGQGPEFLTYFNYEAQQDKSGLPNDRFSAERPEGSISTLTIQRTEQRDSAMYRCASSSPTGLAEYNEQFFGPGTRLTVL.

The CDR3 coding sequence is TGTGCCAGCAGTTTTGGGACAGGACCCTCTGGGGCCAACGTCCTGACTTTC. This encodes CASSFGTGPSGANVLTF. The J gene is TRBJ2-6, the V gene TRBV27; 8 bases are shared with TRBD1. CDR3 size: 17 residues. V shed 3 bases, J shed 0 bases, and the junction held 4 bases outside the gene matches. Germline V gene lookup returns CDR1 MNHEY and CDR2 SMNVEV (reference sequence).